This T cell receptor beta chain comes out of a study of blood T cell repertoires in COVID-19 (dated by TCRdb to 2020 to 2021). Background for the entire study: Samples covering the acute and convalescent phases of COVID-19 were provided by collaborators in the United States, Italy and Spain. The samples were drawn from two sources: the first 160 participants of the ongoing ImmuneRACE study, and 950 to 1,500 subjects contributed by 6 global collaborators. Sample metadata almost always included a de-identified subject ID, COVID-19 status, age in years and sex. HLA class I and class II types, where available, came from metadata supplied by the sample provider rather than from assay-based typing. The prospective study material was composed of cDNA or gDNA derived from T cells, B-cell-depleted T cells, or PBMCs. The dataset comprised deeply sampled blood TCRbeta repertoires from subjects exposed to, actively infected with, or recovered from COVID-19. The repertoires were made available in a free public database intended to serve as a resource for research on the immune response to SARS-CoV-2. General study outcomes and caveats: The quantity of clinical and demographic metadata differed by source and by participant and was supplied without curation.

As concerns this clone: Which antigen it targets is not known. The sample holds no much larger clone one base away, and base qualities are not on file.

Whole blood was collected in K2EDTA tubes by collaborating institutions according to the institutions' own protocols. Collaborator samples were shipped for TCRbeta analysis as frozen whole blood, isolated PBMCs, or DNA extracted from either sample type. The CDR3, from cysteine to phenylalanine, totals 16 residues. Kept here is only the CDR3 DNA, which spans 48 bases and is read in frame from base 1. CDR1 and CDR2 are drawn from the germline V gene: LGHNA, YSLEER. For this chain, trimming is 0 bases at the V end and 1 base at the J end, and the number of junction bases without a gene match is 4. The immunoSEQ Assay, a bias-controlled multiplex PCR, was used to amplify TCRbeta CDR3 regions from genomic DNA. Regarding the original processing steps: Within the assay, amplification of reference gene primers was used to estimate how many nucleated cells each sample contained. Sequence reads were collapsed and filtered to measure the absolute abundance of every unique TCRbeta CDR3 rearrangement. For each sample, productive Simpson clonality was calculated as the square root of Simpson's diversity index across productive rearrangements. The table comes from immuneACCESS by way of TCRdb, which keeps in-frame sequences with V and J called. Part of the clones is missing from these tables; in studies checked, under half for an unresolved V gene and the rest for unknown reasons. V and J calls plus clone size are reproduced from that table; the DNA served to infer D and trimming. In all, the sample holds around 100,000 clones, and roughly 89% of those were seen once. The leading ten clones occupy 15% of the sample.

The chain joins TRBV4-3 to TRBJ2-7, with TRBD2 identical over 9 junction bases. The sample taken for sequencing was peripheral blood. This sequence was found in a human donor in a cohort sampled during active COVID-19. The CDR3 loop reads CASSQDPLAGSYEQYF. The nucleotide sequence is TGCGCCAGCAGCCAAGATCCCCTAGCGGGATCCTACGAGCAGTACTTC.